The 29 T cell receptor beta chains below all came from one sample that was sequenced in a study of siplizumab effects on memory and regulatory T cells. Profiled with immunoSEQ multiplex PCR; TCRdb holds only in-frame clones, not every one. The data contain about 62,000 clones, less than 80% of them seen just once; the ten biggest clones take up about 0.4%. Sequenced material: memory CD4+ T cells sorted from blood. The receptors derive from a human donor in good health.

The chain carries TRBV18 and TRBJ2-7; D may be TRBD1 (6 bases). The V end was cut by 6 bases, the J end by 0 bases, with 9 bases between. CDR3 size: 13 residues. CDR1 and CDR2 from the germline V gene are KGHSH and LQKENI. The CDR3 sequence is CASSGTHSYEQYF. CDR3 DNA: TGTGCCAGCTCCGGGACACACTCCTACGAGCAGTACTTC.

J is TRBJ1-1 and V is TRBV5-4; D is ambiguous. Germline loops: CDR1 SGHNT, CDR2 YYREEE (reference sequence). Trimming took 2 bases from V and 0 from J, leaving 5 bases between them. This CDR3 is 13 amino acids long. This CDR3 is CASSLQLNTEAFF. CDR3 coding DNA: TGTGCCAGCAGCTTACAGTTGAACACTGAAGCTTTCTTT.

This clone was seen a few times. The DNA for the CDR3 is TGTGCCTGGAGTGGAGCATATAGCAATCAGCCCCAGCATTTT. It specifies CAWSGAYSNQPQHF. The chain has TRBV30 and TRBJ1-5, with D unclear. Germline CDR1 is GTSNPN and CDR2 is SVGIG (reference sequence). Trimming cost V 1 base and J 0 bases, with 7 bases left between them. The CDR3 consists of 14 residues.

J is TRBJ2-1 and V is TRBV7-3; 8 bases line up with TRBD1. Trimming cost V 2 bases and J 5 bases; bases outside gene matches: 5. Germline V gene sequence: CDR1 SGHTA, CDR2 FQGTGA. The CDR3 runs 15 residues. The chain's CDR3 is CASSLSQGAHNEQFF. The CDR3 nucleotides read TGTGCCAGCAGCTTATCGCAGGGGGCCCACAATGAGCAGTTCTTC.

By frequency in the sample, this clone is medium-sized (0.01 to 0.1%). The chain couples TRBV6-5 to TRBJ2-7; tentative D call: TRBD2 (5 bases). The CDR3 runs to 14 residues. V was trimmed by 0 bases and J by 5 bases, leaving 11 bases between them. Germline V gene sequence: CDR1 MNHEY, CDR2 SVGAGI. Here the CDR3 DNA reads TGTGCCAGCAGTTACTCGAAGGGAGTCCACGAGCAGTACTTC. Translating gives CASSYSKGVHEQYF.

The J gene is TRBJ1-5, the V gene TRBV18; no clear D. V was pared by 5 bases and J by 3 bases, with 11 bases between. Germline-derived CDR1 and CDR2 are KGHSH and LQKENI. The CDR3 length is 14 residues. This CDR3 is CASSSATDNQPQHF. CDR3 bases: TGTGCCAGCTCATCAGCAACAGACAATCAGCCCCAGCATTTT.

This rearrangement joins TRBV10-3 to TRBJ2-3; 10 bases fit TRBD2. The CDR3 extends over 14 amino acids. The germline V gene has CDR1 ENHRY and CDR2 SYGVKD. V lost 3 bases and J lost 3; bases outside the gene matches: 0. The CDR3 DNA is TGTGCCATCAGTGAAGCGGGGGGGACAGATACGCAGTATTTT. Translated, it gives CAISEAGGTDTQYF.

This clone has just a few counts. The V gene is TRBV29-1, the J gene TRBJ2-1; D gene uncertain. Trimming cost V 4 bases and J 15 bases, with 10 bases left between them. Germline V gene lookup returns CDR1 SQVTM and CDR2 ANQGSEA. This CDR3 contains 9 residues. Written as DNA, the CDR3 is TGCAGCGTTGGGGTGATGCGGTTCTTC. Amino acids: CSVGVMRFF.

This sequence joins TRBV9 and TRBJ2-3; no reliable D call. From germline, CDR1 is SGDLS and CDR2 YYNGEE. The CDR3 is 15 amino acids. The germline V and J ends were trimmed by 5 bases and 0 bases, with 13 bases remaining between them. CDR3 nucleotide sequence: TGTGCCAGCAGTCCCTCCTCGACTAGCACAGATACGCAGTATTTT. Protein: CASSPSSTSTDTQYF.

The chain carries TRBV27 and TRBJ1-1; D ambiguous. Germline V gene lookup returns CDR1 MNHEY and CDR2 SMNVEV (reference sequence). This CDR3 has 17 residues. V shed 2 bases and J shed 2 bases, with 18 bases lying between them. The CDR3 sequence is CASSLGQAASGNTEAFF. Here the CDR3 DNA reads TGTGCCAGCAGTTTAGGTCAGGCCGCATCTGGTAACACTGAAGCTTTCTTT.

The CDR3 region is CASSVGQRNTGELFF. CDR3 coding DNA: TGTGCCAGCAGCGTAGGACAGAGGAACACCGGGGAGCTGTTTTTT. The chain recombines TRBV9 with TRBJ2-2, with D possibly being TRBD1 (5 bases). V lost 0 bases, J lost 1 base, and 7 bases lay in between. CDR3 length: 15 amino acids. Germline CDR1 is SGDLS and CDR2 is YYNGEE.

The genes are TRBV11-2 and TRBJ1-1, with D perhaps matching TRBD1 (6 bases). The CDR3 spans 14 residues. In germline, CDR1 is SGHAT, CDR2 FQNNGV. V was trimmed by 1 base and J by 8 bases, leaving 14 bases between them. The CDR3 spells CASSLGQVIGEAFF. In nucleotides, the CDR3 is TGTGCCAGCAGCTTAGGACAGGTCATAGGAGAAGCTTTCTTT.

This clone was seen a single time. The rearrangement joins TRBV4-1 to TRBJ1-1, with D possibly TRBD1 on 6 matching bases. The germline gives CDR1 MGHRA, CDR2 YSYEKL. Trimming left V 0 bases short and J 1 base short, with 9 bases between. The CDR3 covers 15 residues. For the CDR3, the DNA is TGCGCCAGCAGCCAAGATAGAGGGGGGAACACTGAAGCTTTCTTT. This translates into CASSQDRGGNTEAFF.

This CDR3 is CASSIGTGELFF. In DNA form, the CDR3 reads TGTGCCAGCAGTATAGGAACCGGGGAGCTGTTTTTT. The J gene is TRBJ2-2, the V gene TRBV7-2; D unresolved. Germline V gene sequence: CDR1 SGHTA, CDR2 FQGNSA. Between the trimmed V and J ends, which lost 6 bases and 5 bases, there was a span of 7 bases. This CDR3 spans 12 amino acids.

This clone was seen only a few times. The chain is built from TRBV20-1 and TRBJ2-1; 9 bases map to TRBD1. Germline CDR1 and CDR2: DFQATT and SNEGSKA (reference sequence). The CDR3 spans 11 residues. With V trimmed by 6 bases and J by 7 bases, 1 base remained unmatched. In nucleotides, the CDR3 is TGCAGTGCAGACAGGGGGAATGAGCAGTTCTTC. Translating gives CSADRGNEQFF.

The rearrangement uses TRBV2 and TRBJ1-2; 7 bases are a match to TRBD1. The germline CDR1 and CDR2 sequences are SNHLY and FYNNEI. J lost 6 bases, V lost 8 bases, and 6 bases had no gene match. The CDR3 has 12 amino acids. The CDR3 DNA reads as TGTGCCAGCCGAAGACAGGGTCATGGCTACACCTTC. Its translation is CASRRQGHGYTF.

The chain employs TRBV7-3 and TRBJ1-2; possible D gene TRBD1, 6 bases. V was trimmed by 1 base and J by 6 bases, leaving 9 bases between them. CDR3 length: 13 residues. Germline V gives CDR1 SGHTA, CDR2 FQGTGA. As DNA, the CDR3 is TGTGCCAGCAGCTTAAGGCAGGGGAATGGCTACACCTTC. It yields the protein CASSLRQGNGYTF.

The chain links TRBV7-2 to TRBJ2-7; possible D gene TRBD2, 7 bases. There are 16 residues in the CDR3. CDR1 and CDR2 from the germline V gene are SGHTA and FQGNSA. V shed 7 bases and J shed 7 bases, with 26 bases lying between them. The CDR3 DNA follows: TGTGCCAGCACTCAAAAGGGGGGAGGGGTGGAGTCTGAGCAGTACTTC. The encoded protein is CASTQKGGGVESEQYF.

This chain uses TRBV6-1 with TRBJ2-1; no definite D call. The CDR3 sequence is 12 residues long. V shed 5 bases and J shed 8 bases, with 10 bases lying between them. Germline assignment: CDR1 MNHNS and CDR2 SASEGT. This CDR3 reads CASSWPVDEQFF. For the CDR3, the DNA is TGTGCCAGCAGTTGGCCTGTGGATGAGCAGTTCTTC.

CDR3 in amino acids: CASSQGQGTSNTEAFF. The CDR3 DNA follows: TGTGCCAGCTCACAGGGACAGGGCACATCGAACACTGAAGCTTTCTTT. This rearrangement joins TRBV18 to TRBJ1-1, with 9 nucleotides matching TRBD1. The CDR3 has 16 amino acids. After removal of 4 bases from V and 1 base from J, the junction contained 7 bases not matched to a gene. Germline V gives CDR1 KGHSH, CDR2 LQKENI.

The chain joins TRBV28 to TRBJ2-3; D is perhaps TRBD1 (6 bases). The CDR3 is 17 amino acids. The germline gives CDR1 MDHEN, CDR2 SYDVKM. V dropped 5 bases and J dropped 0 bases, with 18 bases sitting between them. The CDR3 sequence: CASSPPPDRLSTDTQYF. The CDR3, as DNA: TGTGCCAGCAGTCCCCCCCCGGACAGACTAAGCACAGATACGCAGTATTTT.

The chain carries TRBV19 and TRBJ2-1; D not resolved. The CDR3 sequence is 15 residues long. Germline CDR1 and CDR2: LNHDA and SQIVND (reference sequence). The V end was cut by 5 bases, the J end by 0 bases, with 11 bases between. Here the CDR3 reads CASSHQVSSYNEQFF. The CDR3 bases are TGTGCCAGTAGTCATCAAGTAAGCTCCTACAATGAGCAGTTCTTC.

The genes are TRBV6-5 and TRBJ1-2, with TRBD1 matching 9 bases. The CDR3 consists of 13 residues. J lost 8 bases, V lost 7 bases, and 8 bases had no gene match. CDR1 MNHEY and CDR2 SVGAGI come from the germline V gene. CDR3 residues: CASTPDRGRGYTF. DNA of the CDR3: TGTGCCAGCACCCCGGACAGGGGACGAGGCTACACCTTC.

The CDR3, as DNA: TGCAGCGTTAGGGGGACAAACACCGGGGAGCTGTTTTTT. Translation gives CSVRGTNTGELFF. The V gene is TRBV29-1, the J gene TRBJ2-2; the D gene is possibly TRBD1 (6 bases). Trimming shortened V by 5 bases and J by 2 bases, and 9 bases separated the two germline ends. Germline V gene data show CDR1 as SQVTM and CDR2 as ANQGSEA. The CDR3 length is 13 residues.

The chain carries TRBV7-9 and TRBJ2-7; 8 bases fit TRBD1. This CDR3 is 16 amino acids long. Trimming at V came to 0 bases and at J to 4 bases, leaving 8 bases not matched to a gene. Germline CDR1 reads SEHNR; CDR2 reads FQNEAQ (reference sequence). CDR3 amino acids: CASSLARTGMLYEQYF. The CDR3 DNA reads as TGTGCCAGCAGCTTAGCCCGGACAGGGATGCTGTACGAGCAGTACTTC.

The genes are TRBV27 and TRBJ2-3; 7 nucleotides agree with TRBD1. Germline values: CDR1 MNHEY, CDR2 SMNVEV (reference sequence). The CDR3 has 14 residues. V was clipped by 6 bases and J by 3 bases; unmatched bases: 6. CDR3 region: CASRLTGQTDTQYF. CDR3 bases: TGTGCCAGCAGGCTGACAGGGCAAACAGATACGCAGTATTTT.

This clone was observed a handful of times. The CDR3 DNA follows: TGTGCCAGCAGTTACGGCCAACTGTATGGCTACACCTTC. Translating gives CASSYGQLYGYTF. The chain is built from TRBV6-5 and TRBJ1-2; D is ambiguous. The CDR3 is 13 residues long. V was clipped by 2 bases and J by 5 bases, with 9 bases between them. Germline V lookup: CDR1 MNHEY, CDR2 SVGAGI.

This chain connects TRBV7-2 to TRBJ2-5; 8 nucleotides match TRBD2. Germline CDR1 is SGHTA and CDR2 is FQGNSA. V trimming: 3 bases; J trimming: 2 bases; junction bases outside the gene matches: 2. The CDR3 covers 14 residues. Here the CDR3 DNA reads TGTGCCAGCAGCTTCTTAGCGGGGCAAGAGACCCAGTACTTC. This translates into CASSFLAGQETQYF.

CDR3 nucleotides: TGCGCCAGCAGTGAGTCTGGCGTCTCCGAGCAGTACTTC. Protein: CASSESGVSEQYF. The gene calls are TRBV10-1 and TRBJ2-7; D is ambiguous. V lost 0 bases and J lost 6, with 9 bases in between. The CDR3 length is 13 residues. Germline V lookup: CDR1 WNHNN, CDR2 SYGVQD (reference sequence).